These 17 T cell receptor beta chains came from one sample sequenced in a study of blood T cell repertoires in COVID-19. TCRdb keeps only in-frame clones here, not all; method: immunoSEQ multiplex PCR. The profile shows 120,000 to 150,000 clones, roughly 79% of them singletons. Specimen: peripheral blood. The source of these receptors is a human donor with acute or convalescent COVID-19. The donor label of this sample is uncertain.

The genes are TRBV4-1 and TRBJ2-2; 8 bases are a match to TRBD2. This CDR3 has 16 amino acids. V lost 0 bases, J lost 5 bases, and 5 bases stayed unmatched. The germline gives CDR1 MGHRA, CDR2 YSYEKL. CDR3 sequence reads: CASSQDPGLVTGELFF. CDR3 DNA sequence: TGCGCCAGCAGCCAAGACCCGGGACTAGTAACCGGGGAGCTGTTTTTT.

The V gene is TRBV4-1, the J gene TRBJ2-1, with D unresolved. Per the germline V gene, CDR1 is MGHRA and CDR2 is YSYEKL. This CDR3 has 13 residues. Trimming cost V 4 bases and J 6 bases, with 10 bases left between them. CDR3 bases: TGCGCCAGCAGCCTCTATTCCGGCAATGAGCAGTTCTTC. It yields the protein CASSLYSGNEQFF.

The chain carries TRBV3-1 (or the pseudogene TRBV3-2) and TRBJ2-3, with 16 bases fitting TRBD2. V lost 4 bases and J lost 3; bases outside the gene matches: 1. The CDR3 is made up of 16 amino acids. CDR1 is LGHDT, CDR2 YNNKEL, per germline (reference sequence). Written as DNA, the CDR3 is TGTGCCAGCAGCCCGGGACTAGCGGGGGGGACAGATACGCAGTATTTT. Its translation is CASSPGLAGGTDTQYF.

This chain joins TRBV19 and TRBJ1-1; D is ambiguous. V lost 5 bases to trimming and J lost 7 bases, with 8 bases between them. The CDR3 spans 11 residues. CDR1 is LNHDA and CDR2 is SQIVND in the germline V gene (reference sequence). The CDR3 nucleotides are TGTGCCAGTAGTTATAGAGGTGAAGCTTTCTTT. Its translation: CASSYRGEAFF.

This rearrangement joins TRBV9 to TRBJ2-1; 8 nucleotides agree with TRBD1. This CDR3 comprises 14 residues. With V trimmed by 2 bases and J by 9 bases, 7 bases remained unmatched. Germline CDR1 SGDLS, CDR2 YYNGEE. In DNA, the CDR3 is TGTGCCAGCAGCGTCTCGCAGGGGGCGGTTGAGCAGTTCTTC. Translating it yields CASSVSQGAVEQFF. The whole variable domain, remainder taken from reference TRBV9 and TRBJ2-1, is DSGVTQTPKHLITATGQRVTLRCSPRSGDLSVYWYQQSLDQGLQFLIQYYNGEERAKGNILERFSAQQFPDLHSELNLSSLELGDSALYFCASSVSQGAVEQFFGPGTRLTVL.

This clone appeared a single time. This chain links TRBV7-6 with TRBJ2-1; TRBD1 agrees at 9 bases. The CDR3 spans 16 residues. CDR1 SGHVS and CDR2 FNYEAQ come from the germline V gene. Unmatched junction bases numbered 12, after V lost 5 bases and J lost 7 bases. CDR3 in amino acids: CASSPRSDRGLNEQFF. As DNA, the CDR3 is TGTGCCAGCAGCCCCCGATCGGACAGGGGTCTGAATGAGCAGTTCTTC.

The V and J genes are TRBV9 and TRBJ2-2; 7 nucleotides align to TRBD1. Germline values: CDR1 SGDLS, CDR2 YYNGEE. V gave up 0 bases and J gave up 4 bases; unmatched junction bases: 6. This CDR3 has 16 residues. The DNA of the CDR3 is TGTGCCAGCAGCGTAGTTAGCAGGGGGAGCACCGGGGAGCTGTTTTTT. It yields the protein CASSVVSRGSTGELFF.

The V gene is TRBV2, the J gene TRBJ2-3; 8 bases are a match to TRBD1. J lost 3 bases, V lost 6 bases, and 8 bases had no gene match. This CDR3 comprises 15 residues. Germline values: CDR1 SNHLY, CDR2 FYNNEI. The CDR3 region is CASRATGAQTDTQYF. The CDR3 DNA sequence: TGTGCCAGCAGGGCGACAGGGGCTCAAACAGATACGCAGTATTTT.

CDR3 coding DNA: TGTGCCAGCAGCCCGACAGGGTGGGAGACCCAGTACTTC. The encoded protein is CASSPTGWETQYF. The chain joins TRBV11-2 to TRBJ2-5; 7 positions match TRBD1. This CDR3 has 13 amino acids. The V segment lost 5 bases and the J segment 5 bases; nucleotides outside the gene matches: 5. CDR1 and CDR2 from the germline V gene are SGHAT and FQNNGV.

This clone was seen a single time. This sequence joins TRBV6-6 and TRBJ1-1, with D tentatively TRBD1 (5 bases). Germline V CDR1 and CDR2: MNHNY, SVGAGI (reference sequence). Trimming left V 8 bases short and J 1 base short, with 11 bases between. This CDR3 region has 13 residues. CDR3: CASGNGGNTEAFF. DNA of the CDR3: TGTGCCAGCGGAAACGGGGGGAACACTGAAGCTTTCTTT.

The V call is TRBV12-3 or TRBV12-4, the J call TRBJ1-4; D uncertain. This CDR3 has 13 residues. V lost 2 bases, J lost 6 bases, and 7 bases lay in between. CDR3 region: CASSLHGDEKLFF. The CDR3 coding sequence is TGTGCCAGCAGTTTACACGGAGATGAAAAACTGTTTTTT.

This clone was detected once. The CDR3 spells CASSRTGANTGELFF. As DNA, the CDR3 is TGCGCCAGCAGCAGGACAGGGGCGAACACCGGGGAGCTGTTTTTT. This sequence joins TRBV5-1 and TRBJ2-2, with 9 bases aligning to TRBD1. This CDR3 comprises 15 residues. The germline V gene has CDR1 SGHRS and CDR2 YFSETQ. Trimming removed 4 bases from V and 0 bases from J; junction bases left unmatched: 1.

In its sample, this clone was seen once. The rearrangement uses TRBV6-1 and TRBJ2-7; D remains unclear. Germline V gene lookup returns CDR1 MNHNS and CDR2 SASEGT. The V gene lost 2 bases and the J gene lost 6 bases, with 14 bases spanning the gap. The CDR3 covers 14 residues. This chain's CDR3 is CASSELAFSSEQYV. The DNA for the CDR3 is TGTGCCAGCAGTGAATTAGCCTTCTCTAGCGAGCAGTACGTC.

The chain couples TRBV2 to TRBJ2-3; possible D gene TRBD2, 6 bases. Looked up from germline, CDR1 is SNHLY and CDR2 is FYNNEI. Trimming removed 4 bases from V and 2 bases from J, with 22 bases in between. The CDR3 is 18 amino acids. The CDR3 DNA sequence: TGTGCCAGCAGTGTTAGTCCCTCAGGCGGGGAAGACACAGATACGCAGTATTTT. Translating gives CASSVSPSGGEDTDTQYF. Variable domain in full (rest from reference TRBV2 and TRBJ2-3): EPEVTQTPSHQVTQMGQEVILRCVPISNHLYFYWYRQILGQKVEFLVSFYNNEISEKSEIFDDQFSVERPDGSNFTLKIRSTKLEDSAMYFCASSVSPSGGEDTDTQYFGPGTRLTVL.

The V gene is TRBV10-2, the J gene TRBJ2-3, with 7 bases aligning to TRBD2. This CDR3 region has 17 residues. The V gene's germline CDR1 is WSHSY and CDR2 SAAADI. Losses at the gene ends were 1 base for V and 0 bases for J; bases not matched to a gene: 7. CDR3 DNA sequence: TGCGCCAGCAGTGAGTGGGGCAAGGGAGGGAGCACAGATACGCAGTATTTT. Its protein is CASSEWGKGGSTDTQYF.

V usage is TRBV30 and J usage is TRBJ1-5; D might be TRBD1 (5 bases). V lost 5 bases and J 6 bases, leaving 17 bases between the germline ends. Per the germline V gene, CDR1 is GTSNPN and CDR2 is SVGIG (reference sequence). The CDR3 is 14 residues long. CDR3 coding DNA: TGTGCCTGGTCCCTCGGGGGGACCGGTCAGCCCCAGCATTTT. Its protein is CAWSLGGTGQPQHF.

The rearrangement uses TRBV15 and TRBJ2-1; 7 bases map to TRBD2. From germline, CDR1 is LNHNV and CDR2 YYDKDF (reference sequence). V was pared by 0 bases and J by 7 bases, with 6 bases of the junction left unmatched. The CDR3 runs 15 residues. DNA of the CDR3: TGTGCCACCAGCAGAGAAAGACTAGCTGTGAATGAGCAGTTCTTC. Its protein product is CATSRERLAVNEQFF.